The present T cell receptor beta chain was sequenced within a study of blood T cells in healthy people across ages. Points from the study as a whole: Per million T cells, TCR beta diversity dropped about linearly as age rose.

For every donor, a draw yielded around 9.4 milliliters of peripheral blood. Concerning this clonotype: What it binds is not known.

A sample-barcoded 5' primer and a J-beta primer mix were used in a second PCR of roughly 6 to 11 cycles. Each CDR3 protein gets one entry after TCRdb re-called the 5' RACE reads with MiXCR. This sample has roughly 800,000 distinct CDR3 sequences, with around 25% found just once. The CDR3 sequence is 15 residues long. The germline V and J ends were trimmed by 0 bases and 1 base, with 10 bases remaining between them. In germline, CDR1 is LGHNA, CDR2 YSLEER. These same data were also listed under a study on T cells of mothers and their children.

This sequence was found in a boy younger than 18 in good health. The specimen sequenced was blood. The rearrangement joins TRBV4-3 to TRBJ2-7; no clear D. The DNA for the CDR3 is TGCGCCAGCAGCCAAGAACCAGGATTATCCTACGAGCAGTACTTC. This codes for CASSQEPGLSYEQYF.